This paragraph reports one T cell receptor (beta chain). It has no known antigen specificity. The record has no base qualities; no much larger clone is one base away. The Qiagen DNeasy kit was used to extract genomic DNA both from unsorted PBMCs and from the negatively selected CD4+ and CD8+ fractions. TCR beta CDR3 regions were subjected to amplification by immunoSEQ multiplex PCR with primers that anneal to V and J segments. A synthetic immune receptor repertoire was used to minimize amplification bias, and any remaining bias was removed computationally after sequencing. The original pipeline was this. Repertoire diversity was quantified as the Shannon entropy index using custom Python scripts. Unsorted, CD4+ and CD8+ repertoires were analyzed separately, except for combined analyses in which CD4+ and CD8+ sequences were merged in silico. Clonal expansion was defined as a frequency increase of at least 2-fold after treatment compared with C1D1, and clones undetected at baseline were assigned a pseudocount of 0.5. Singleton clones were defined as clones with 0 or 1 copy at C1D1, and non-singleton clones were defined as clones with 2 or more copies. Clones expanded in unsorted samples were annotated as CD4+, CD8+ or unknown by matching protein sequences in sorted samples from the same patient. Diversity changes from C1D1 to C4D1 were tested in paired samples using Wilcoxon tests. TCRdb carries this immuneACCESS record with in-frame sequences only. Its versions omit some clonotypes, under half of them owing to an unresolved V gene in the studies checked, with the rest unexplained. V and J calls and clone size are copied from that table; D and trimming were computed from the DNA. This sample comprises about 40,000 clones, 75% to 90% of them detected only once. The ten top clones hold approximately 10% of the sample.

This specimen's time point label, interpreted: cycle 1 day 1 (C1D1), immediately before nivolumab initiation. Every trial patient had relapsed following autologous stem cell transplantation, and prior brentuximab vedotin exposure was what differed among cohorts A, B and C. The trial cohort included 55 to 60 patients with relapsed/refractory classical Hodgkin lymphoma, and each patient had a best overall response of complete response, partial response or progressive disease. Single-agent nivolumab was administered to trial patients in the multi-cohort phase II CheckMate 205 trial. An independent review committee assessed best overall response by applying the 2007 International Working Group response criteria. Trial PBMCs were collected just before the start of nivolumab (C1D1) and during therapy at cycle 2 day 1 and cycle 4 day 1. Peripheral blood was collected in 8 mL Vacutainer Cell Preparation Tubes, from which PBMCs were isolated by centrifugation and then cryopreserved.

The sample is drawn from a study of PD-1 blockade in classical Hodgkin lymphoma (dated by TCRdb to about 2020). For the wider study: Nivolumab dosing was 3 mg/kg intravenously every 2 weeks, continuing until either disease progression or unacceptable toxicity. The study used CyTOF and TCR beta sequencing to define a peripheral blood immune signature of response to PD-1 blockade in classical Hodgkin lymphoma. Overall study results and their limits: The study covered only a single clinical trial cohort, and the causes of the repertoire differences, possibly disease activity or prior therapy, were still not defined. Patients starting nivolumab less than 1 year after ASCT had lower diversity and were excluded from later analyses to avoid confounding by immune reconstitution. Baseline diversity similar to that of newly diagnosed patients was observed in trial patients achieving complete response, whereas significantly lower diversity was observed in partial responders and progressors. A significant rise by C4D1 was seen in CD4+ but not CD8+ TCR diversity (p=0.0027 vs p=0.16), with the rise being most apparent in complete responders (p=0.02). Baseline TCR diversity was reported as lower in newly diagnosed patients than in healthy donors, and lower still in relapsed/refractory patients.

The CDR3, cysteine through phenylalanine, is 14 amino acids long. Of the read, only the CDR3 DNA is kept; its 42 bases are in frame from base 1. Trimming removed 5 bases from V and 7 bases from J; the gene matches leave 7 bases unexplained. According to the germline V gene (reference sequence), CDR1 reads GTSNPN and CDR2 reads SVGIG. Sequencing used peripheral blood mononuclear cells (PBMCs), obtained at baseline. This receptor was identified in a human donor with classical Hodgkin lymphoma. Recombination linked TRBV30 to TRBJ1-4; TRBD1 matches 10 bases in the middle. The nucleotide sequence is given as TGTGCCTGGCGCCGGACAGGGGGGGGTGAAAAACTGTTTTTT. This encodes CAWRRTGGGEKLFF.